This T cell receptor (beta chain) originates from a study of T cell responses to AZD1222 COVID-19 vaccine. The wider study: Whether given at about 4 or about 12 weeks, second doses were pooled. Whole-study results and caveats: At study baseline, merely roughly 6 AZD1222 recipients were seropositive. It was only after the peak T cell response that any repertoires were sampled. Spike was spanned by vaccine-associated CD4 TCRs, with dominance at 160-218 and 743-854.

In regard to this clone: Its matching antigen is unknown.

V lost 8 bases, J lost 7 bases, and 8 bases stayed unmatched. The CDR3 is 13 amino acids. Repertoires were generated with immunoSEQ multiplex PCR, while TCRdb's copy carries only in-frame clones and drops some. The table shows some 160,000 clones, with around 93% occurring only once. Sequences were derived from peripheral blood, sampled on day 0 of AZD1222 vaccination. The TCR comes from an adult in good health. The genes are TRBV12-3 or TRBV12-4 and TRBJ2-7; 10 bases map to TRBD2. The CDR3 sequence is CASVPAGGQEQYF. The CDR3 DNA reads TGTGCCAGCGTCCCAGCGGGAGGGCAAGAGCAGTACTTC.